The 29 T cell receptor beta chains below come from one sample, sequenced in a study of blood T cell repertoires in COVID-19. The table came from immunoSEQ multiplex PCR; TCRdb's copy has only in-frame clones and leaves some out. The profile covers fewer than 500,000 clones, with about 85% appearing a single time and 0.7% taken by the ten largest. The sequencing input was PBMCs or T cells enriched from blood (not recorded which). The receptor source for this set is a woman aged 18 to 35 who had recovered from COVID-19.

The chain combines TRBV9 with TRBJ2-5; 7 nucleotides agree with TRBD2. Trimming took 3 bases from V and 5 from J; bases not matched to a gene: 7. Germline assignment: CDR1 SGDLS and CDR2 YYNGEE. The CDR3 has 14 amino acids. CDR3: CASSAGLGWETQYF. The CDR3 DNA reads as TGTGCCAGCAGCGCAGGACTAGGCTGGGAGACCCAGTACTTC. The whole variable domain, filled in from reference TRBV9 and TRBJ2-5, reads DSGVTQTPKHLITATGQRVTLRCSPRSGDLSVYWYQQSLDQGLQFLIQYYNGEERAKGNILERFSAQQFPDLHSELNLSSLELGDSALYFCASSAGLGWETQYFGPGTRLLVL.

This chain joins TRBV30 and TRBJ2-7; TRBD1 agrees at 10 bases. The CDR3 runs 14 residues. Looked up from germline, CDR1 is GTSNPN and CDR2 is SVGIG (reference sequence). J lost 0 bases, V lost 4 bases, and 3 bases had no gene match. The CDR3 DNA reads TGTGCCTGGACGAGGACAGGGGGCTCCTACGAGCAGTACTTC. This codes for CAWTRTGGSYEQYF.

This clone was counted only a few times. The chain has TRBV19 and TRBJ1-1, with a possible D match to TRBD1 (6 bases). The V gene lost 6 bases and the J gene lost 4 bases, with 12 bases spanning the gap. The germline CDR1 and CDR2 sequences are LNHDA and SQIVND (reference sequence). The CDR3 is 13 residues long. The CDR3 region is CASSTGRGTEAFF. CDR3 DNA: TGTGCCAGTAGCACAGGGAGGGGCACTGAAGCTTTCTTT.

This rearrangement joins TRBV10-3 to TRBJ1-4, with D unresolved. This CDR3 contains 14 residues. Germline V gene data show CDR1 as ENHRY and CDR2 as SYGVKD. Trimming took 4 bases from V and 3 from J, leaving 9 bases between them. The CDR3 sequence is CAISATAPNEKLFF. For the CDR3, the DNA is TGTGCCATCAGTGCTACAGCTCCTAATGAAAAACTGTTTTTT.

V gene TRBV30 combines with J gene TRBJ1-3; no reliable D call. CDR3 size: 16 residues. Per germline, CDR1 GTSNPN and CDR2 SVGIG (reference sequence). The V end lost 4 bases, the J end lost 0 bases, and 16 bases lay between the germline ends. The CDR3 loop is CAWNVEEMSSGNTIYF. DNA for the CDR3: TGTGCCTGGAACGTTGAGGAGATGAGCTCTGGAAACACCATATATTTT.

The chain is built from TRBV4-1 and TRBJ1-2; D is unclear. The CDR3 has 15 amino acids. Trimming stripped 2 bases from V and 5 bases from J, with 15 bases between. Germline V gene sequence: CDR1 MGHRA, CDR2 YSYEKL. The CDR3 sequence is CASSQLEGALYGYTF. The CDR3, as DNA: TGCGCCAGCAGCCAACTGGAGGGCGCCCTTTATGGCTACACCTTC.

This sequence joins TRBV7-2 and TRBJ1-6; D is perhaps TRBD1 (5 bases). This CDR3 contains 16 residues. Between the trimmed V and J ends, which lost 3 bases and 1 base, there was a span of 10 bases. Germline V gene lookup returns CDR1 SGHTA and CDR2 FQGNSA. The CDR3 sequence: CASSLSGQSYNSPLHF. As DNA, the CDR3 is TGTGCCAGCAGCTTGTCAGGGCAGTCCTATAATTCACCCCTCCACTTT.

The table lists this clone with a count of one. The rearrangement joins TRBV9 to TRBJ1-2; tentatively, D is TRBD1 (6 bases). CDR3 length: 13 amino acids. Trimming took off 0 bases at V and 3 bases at J, with 6 bases between the two ends. Germline V lookup: CDR1 SGDLS, CDR2 YYNGEE. Here the CDR3 reads CASSVGQDYGYTF. CDR3 coding DNA: TGTGCCAGCAGCGTAGGACAGGACTATGGCTACACCTTC.

The chain joins TRBV27 to TRBJ2-7; possibly TRBD2 for D (6 bases). CDR3 length equals 15 residues. Germline loops: CDR1 MNHEY, CDR2 SMNVEV (reference sequence). Trimming removed 0 bases at V and 3 bases at J, with 12 bases between. The CDR3 nucleotides read TGTGCCAGCAGTTTATCGAGCTTCGGGAGCTACGAGCAGTACTTC. As protein: CASSLSSFGSYEQYF.

V is TRBV28 and J is TRBJ1-2; D ambiguous. The CDR3 has 11 residues. The germline V gene has CDR1 MDHEN and CDR2 SYDVKM. V lost 6 bases, J lost 7 bases, and 9 bases lay in between. Here the CDR3 reads CASSPSFGYTF. CDR3 nucleotides: TGTGCCAGCAGCCCTTCGTTTGGCTACACCTTC.

The chain is built from TRBV15 and TRBJ2-5; possible D gene TRBD2, 7 bases. V gave up 3 bases and J gave up 7 bases, with 12 bases separating them. Looked up from germline, CDR1 is LNHNV and CDR2 is YYDKDF (reference sequence). The CDR3 sequence is 13 residues long. CDR3 region: CATSRGGAGTQYF. Written as DNA, the CDR3 is TGTGCCACCAGCAGGGGGGGGGCGGGGACCCAGTACTTC.

CDR3 sequence (DNA): TGTGCCAGCACCCTGTATGTTACGGGAAATCAGCCCCAGCATTTT. The encoded protein is CASTLYVTGNQPQHF. The rearrangement links TRBV27 to TRBJ1-5; no definite D call. V dropped 7 bases and J dropped 4 bases, with 17 bases sitting between them. CDR3 size: 15 residues. CDR1 and CDR2 (germline): MNHEY, SMNVEV (reference sequence).

This chain connects TRBV5-1 to TRBJ1-1, with D perhaps TRBD1 (6 bases). CDR1 and CDR2 from the germline V gene are SGHRS and YFSETQ. Trimming took off 2 bases at V and 1 base at J, with 15 bases between the two ends. The CDR3 sequence is 16 residues long. CDR3 sequence (DNA): TGCGCCAGCAGCTTTTTTACAGGGTCCCAGAACACTGAAGCTTTCTTT. Its translation is CASSFFTGSQNTEAFF.

The gene calls are TRBV18 and TRBJ1-2, with a tentative D call TRBD1 (5 bases). This CDR3 region has 15 residues. Trimming cost V 4 bases and J 3 bases, with 15 bases left between them. Germline V gene sequence: CDR1 KGHSH, CDR2 LQKENI. The CDR3 sequence: CASSRQGELDYGYTF. The CDR3, as DNA: TGTGCCAGCTCACGCCAGGGTGAGTTGGACTATGGCTACACCTTC.

The chain recombines TRBV7-2 with TRBJ1-2; D is unresolved. The V and J ends lost 3 bases and 10 bases respectively, with 21 bases between them. Germline values: CDR1 SGHTA, CDR2 FQGNSA. This CDR3 spans 15 amino acids. The CDR3 region has the DNA TGTGCCAGCAGCTTCACCTCCGGAGACGGTGGCGTCTACACCTTC. Encoded protein: CASSFTSGDGGVYTF.

The chain carries TRBV5-6 and TRBJ2-7, with a possible D match to TRBD1 (6 bases). The V end was cut by 4 bases, the J end by 0 bases, with 8 bases between. This CDR3 spans 13 amino acids. Per germline, CDR1 SGHDT and CDR2 YYEEEE. The CDR3 sequence is CASSPTGSYEQYF. In nucleotides, the CDR3 is TGTGCCAGCAGCCCGACAGGCTCCTACGAGCAGTACTTC.

This rearrangement joins TRBV29-1 to TRBJ1-2, with D unclear. The CDR3 consists of 11 residues. Germline CDR1 SQVTM, CDR2 ANQGSEA. The V gene lost 1 base and the J gene lost 8 bases, with 8 bases spanning the gap. The CDR3 DNA follows: TGCAGCGTTGAAGCGGGAGGGGGCTACACCTTC. Protein product: CSVEAGGGYTF.

This clone was seen only once. J is TRBJ1-1 and V is TRBV10-3, with 7 bases fitting TRBD1. Germline values: CDR1 ENHRY, CDR2 SYGVKD. V shed 1 base and J 5 bases; nucleotides not matched to a gene: 7. The CDR3 contains 15 residues. CDR3 in amino acids: CAISELARGRTEAFF. The DNA for the CDR3 is TGTGCCATCAGTGAGTTGGCGAGGGGGCGGACTGAAGCTTTCTTT.

This rearrangement joins TRBV19 to TRBJ2-2, with D perhaps matching TRBD2 (5 bases). V gave up 7 bases and J gave up 3 bases, with 12 bases separating them. CDR3 length equals 14 residues. Germline CDR1 and CDR2: LNHDA and SQIVND (reference sequence). This CDR3 reads CASTPRGHTGELFF. In DNA form, the CDR3 reads TGTGCCAGTACTCCTCGGGGTCACACCGGGGAGCTGTTTTTT.

This clone was observed once. Other DNA sequences in this specimen translate into the identical CDR3. This chain links TRBV6-5 with TRBJ1-1; D is unclear. The CDR3 has 13 amino acids. V was cut by 6 bases and J by 3 bases, with 11 bases left in between. CDR1 is MNHEY, CDR2 SVGAGI, per germline. CDR3 loop: CASRRGKDTEAFF. The CDR3 coding sequence is TGTGCCAGCAGGCGGGGAAAGGACACTGAAGCTTTCTTT.

The V and J genes are TRBV5-1 and TRBJ1-2; D is unclear. This CDR3 has 15 residues. From germline, CDR1 is SGHRS and CDR2 YFSETQ. The V and J ends lost 3 bases and 1 base respectively, with 13 bases between them. This CDR3 is CASSSVRSDNYGYTF. The CDR3 region has the DNA TGCGCCAGCAGCTCGGTCCGCAGCGATAACTATGGCTACACCTTC.

CDR3 residues: CASSFRLTLDYPTHLTNTDTQYF. The CDR3 bases are TGTGCCAGCAGTTTTCGGCTCACCCTGGACTACCCAACCCACCTTACCAACACAGATACGCAGTATTTT. The chain carries TRBV28 and TRBJ2-3, with D possibly matching TRBD2 (6 bases). CDR3 length equals 23 residues. The germline CDR1 and CDR2 sequences are MDHEN and SYDVKM. Trimming removed 3 bases from V and 2 bases from J, with 36 bases in between.

The genes are TRBV19 and TRBJ2-7; 7 positions match TRBD1. CDR3 length equals 17 residues. V trimming: 5 bases; J trimming: 4 bases; junction bases outside the gene matches: 17. Germline CDR1 is LNHDA and CDR2 is SQIVND (reference sequence). The CDR3 reads CASSVLDQGQQKYEQYF. The CDR3 DNA reads TGTGCCAGTAGTGTCCTTGATCAGGGACAGCAGAAATACGAGCAGTACTTC.

The CDR3 region has the DNA TGTGCCATCAGTGAGTTGGTACCGAGAGCTAATTCACCCCTCCACTTT. This gives the protein CAISELVPRANSPLHF. The chain is built from TRBV10-3 and TRBJ1-6, with unresolved D. The V gene lost 1 base and the J gene lost 6 bases, with 13 bases spanning the gap. Germline V lookup: CDR1 ENHRY, CDR2 SYGVKD. The CDR3 has 16 residues.

This chain connects TRBV15 to TRBJ2-3; D gene uncertain. The V end lost 0 bases, the J end lost 4 bases, and 11 bases lay between the germline ends. Per germline, CDR1 LNHNV and CDR2 YYDKDF (reference sequence). The CDR3 sequence is 15 residues long. The CDR3 DNA sequence: TGTGCCACCAGCAGAGAGGTCCTAGAATCAGATACGCAGTATTTT. Its translation: CATSREVLESDTQYF.

The gene calls are TRBV5-4 and TRBJ2-3; D remains ambiguous. The length of the CDR3 is 15 residues. The germline V gene has CDR1 SGHNT and CDR2 YYREEE (reference sequence). Trimming took off 0 bases at V and 1 base at J, with 9 bases between the two ends. CDR3 in DNA: TGTGCCAGCAGCTTGGCGGAGAGGCGCACAGATACGCAGTATTTT. Translation: CASSLAERRTDTQYF.

The gene calls are TRBV2 and TRBJ2-3, with 13 positions matching TRBD2. Germline trimming cut 10 bases from V and 2 bases from J; bases unmatched to any gene: 3. The CDR3 extends over 14 amino acids. Germline lookup yields CDR1 SNHLY and CDR2 FYNNEI. In DNA form, the CDR3 reads TGTGCCACCGGACTAGCGGGGGTCACAGATACGCAGTATTTT. Its protein is CATGLAGVTDTQYF.

The table lists this clone with a few counts. The chain joins TRBV7-2 to TRBJ2-5; D is undetermined. The length of the CDR3 is 13 residues. Germline-derived CDR1 and CDR2 are SGHTA and FQGNSA. V lost 2 bases and J lost 4, with 8 bases in between. In nucleotides, the CDR3 is TGTGCCAGCAGCTTATCCGTATCAGAGACCCAGTACTTC. Translation gives CASSLSVSETQYF.

The gene calls are TRBV6-6 and TRBJ1-2; the match to TRBD1 covers 8 bases. This CDR3 contains 15 residues. V gave up 2 bases and J gave up 8 bases; unmatched junction bases: 10. Germline lookup yields CDR1 MNHNY and CDR2 SVGAGI (reference sequence). The CDR3 region is CASSYAGQGAQGYTF. In DNA, the CDR3 is TGTGCCAGCAGTTACGCTGGTCAGGGGGCGCAGGGCTACACCTTC.